The sequence of this T cell receptor beta chain was determined in a study of cytomegalovirus exposure and HLA in healthy donors (dated by TCRdb to the late 2010s). Study-level background: According to an earlier analysis of several hundred of the donors, 150 million to 200 million T cells yielded 90 million to 130 million unique TCR beta sequences and about 300 Gb of sequence data. An early release covering some 640 HLA-typed donors comprised approximately 300 gigabases of sequencing data and tens of millions of unique TCR sequences. Of the 300 to 450 genotyped donors, approximately 80% fell in the genetic ancestry cluster associated with self-reported Caucasian donors. The study aimed to test whether cataloging public T cell receptors could reveal signatures of past pathogen exposure. The study used immunosequencing to profile the T cell repertoires of around 600 subjects and linked those repertoires to cytomegalovirus serostatus. A separate validation cohort of 100 to 150 different subjects was used in addition to the 666-subject first cohort. The study combined high-throughput TCR immunosequencing, statistical association of individual TCRs with disease status, and machine learning to predict cytomegalovirus infection status. In a later analysis, previously published TCR beta repertoires from fewer than 750 donors were re-analyzed and high-resolution HLA genotyping was added so that TCR occurrence patterns could be studied. In the later analysis, no new phenotypic data were used to find candidate immune exposures; instead, reliance was placed on TCR beta sequences and their occurrence across donors. An earlier analysis of some 500 of the donors used high-throughput TCR beta sequencing to judge whether each TCR beta V gene segment behaved as functional or pseudogenic. Alongside the repertoire data, information on donor age, sex, ethnicity and CMV serostatus was compiled. A later genetic analysis used genome-wide SNP genotypes for about 60% of the roughly 700 donors, treating that subset as a discovery cohort. All discovery cohort repertoires had been generated on a single sequencing platform. HLA typing covered class I and class II loci at four-digit resolution. Typing coverage differed by locus: A, B, C, DRB1 and DQB1 were typed in roughly 620-640 donors, DQA1 in approximately 520, DPA1 in some 570, and DPB1 in approximately 450. Because of strong linkage in the cohort, roughly five DR-DQ haplotypes were treated as single units for association and clustering. On average, around 200,000 unique TCR beta nucleotide sequences were sequenced per donor among 398 genotyped donors of the cohort, with roughly a sixth of those sequences being non-productive. General study outcomes and caveats: In vitro tests confirmed that a few of the cytomegalovirus-associated TCR beta chains recognize cytomegalovirus antigens. Because the 87-base-pair reads could not distinguish some IMGT-functional V segments, including TRBV6-2 and TRBV6-3, those segments were excluded. An earlier analysis of 587 of the donors showed that most TCR beta V segments appeared in productive rearrangements either about 90% or about 30% of the time, which broadly matched IMGT annotations. The study gave a list of 150 to 200 TCR beta chains associated with cytomegalovirus. In a later genetic analysis, fewer N-insertions in productive TCRs were reported among donors in an Asian-associated ancestry cluster than the roughly 700-donor mean. Roughly uniform sequencing depth across donors was assumed in presence/absence analyses, although this assumption may not hold. In a later analysis, HLA-associated TCR beta chains showed more clonal expansion and lower generation probabilities than non-associated chains that were equally common. Correlated functional status among segregating V segments might be attributable to linkage disequilibrium, but an unknown experimental factor could not be ruled out. Assigning TCR associations to individual alleles was difficult when HLA alleles, especially DR and DQ, strongly co-occurred. The classifier was reported to diagnose cytomegalovirus status with high specificity and sensitivity in both the original cohort and the validation cohort. HLA typing was unavailable for some donors at each locus, so association tests used only the typed subset. Across donors, most TCR sequences were observed very rarely, whereas some public TCRs were present in many individuals. In a later analysis, about 17,000 TCR beta sequences were associated with specific HLA alleles at a false discovery rate of 0.05. A later genetic analysis associated a missense DCLRE1C variant with V-gene and J-gene trimming of TCR beta chains, and an independent cohort replicated the association. A further reported finding was that TCR beta sequences accurately predicted the HLA-A and HLA-B alleles for most subjects in the first cohort. According to a later analysis, parvovirus B19, influenza, CMV and Epstein-Barr virus appeared linked to several top co-occurrence clusters. In a later analysis, TCR association rates were found to vary across HLA loci, with the most associated TCRs seen for DRB1 alleles and the fewest for HLA-C alleles. A cluster of highly shared sequence variants was judged likely to be a technical artifact of the sequencing pipeline. Because counts were too low, seventeen rarely observed V segments, including chromosome 9 orphons, were left out of the earlier analysis of approximately 580 of the donors. The only immune exposure information available for the cohort was CMV serostatus. According to a later analysis, most CMV-associated TCR beta chains appeared to be HLA-restricted, and the HLA associations seemed to be driven largely by CMV exposure. It was suggested by the authors that the approach could potentially be generalized to other disease states and immunological phenotypes. The cohort was sequenced for TCR beta chains only, and without alpha or paired-chain data the features that could be detected were limited.

The cohort consisted of approximately 670 healthy bone marrow donors. At the time of sampling, every cohort member was nominally healthy, though immune exposures that went unrecorded were likely present. The donor tested CMV seropositive and was one of the 289 seropositive cohort members. Every donor gave a peripheral blood sample, and the peripheral blood mononuclear cells from that sample were used for TCR beta sequencing. Genomic DNA extraction from the blood cell samples was performed with the Qiagen DNeasy Blood Extraction Kit. Regarding this clone: Its cognate antigen has yet to be identified. No clone much larger than this one lies a single base away; base qualities are absent.

V is clipped by 5 bases and J by 1 base, and the sequence between their germline boundaries is 11 bases long. The CDR3 runs 14 residues from the cysteine to the phenylalanine. CDR3 DNA is the only sequence kept; it has 42 bases, read in frame from the first base. CDR1 and CDR2 were assigned from the germline V gene (reference sequence) as GTSNPN and SVGIG. The library was obtained by the immunoSEQ multiplex PCR assay. The multiplex PCR relied on a mix of 60 forward primers for TCR Vbeta segments and 13 reverse primers for TCR Jbeta segments. Amplification of the CDR3 region of rearranged TCR beta genes was performed with a multiplex PCR assay on genomic DNA. The Illumina HiSeq System was used to sequence the amplified TCR beta libraries as 87-base-pair reads. Per the authors' processing: Across the 666 repertoires, a later analysis counted 78 million or so unique TCR beta chains, around 11 million of which were shared by at least two donors. Raw reads were error-corrected and collapsed into unique sequences with a nearest-neighbor algorithm that merged closely related sequences to remove PCR and sequencing errors. Alignment of CDR3 sequences to IMGT reference sequences was used to assign V, D and J gene segments. For a sequence to be retained, a match of at least six nucleotides to both a V gene segment and a J gene segment was required. A rearrangement counted as productive if the CDR3 had no stop codons and remained in frame with V and J, and every other rearrangement counted as non-productive. Following IMGT convention, CDR3 was defined as the stretch from the second conserved V-encoded cysteine to the conserved J-encoded phenylalanine. In an earlier analysis of approximately 590 of the donors, sequences lacking an unambiguous match to a single V gene segment were excluded. In an earlier analysis of 587 of the donors, V segments were called functional above 56.7% productive rearrangements and were called segregating when the between-donor standard deviation exceeded 5%. A statistical classification framework was built for diagnosing cytomegalovirus status from the catalog of TCR beta chain sequences. In a later analysis, TCR nucleotide sequences were compared against IMGT/GENE-DB human TR gene sequences so that V and J genes could be assigned. Using the TCRdist pipeline, a later analysis assigned CDR3 sequences along with most-parsimonious VDJ recombination scenarios. In a later analysis, each TCR beta chain was defined by its CDR3 amino acid sequence together with its V-gene family, and reads lacking a unique V-gene family were excluded. A later analysis removed 550 to 650 highly shared, low-generation-probability nucleotide sequences to deal with suspected cross-contamination and a sequencing artifact. A later analysis calculated a clonal expansion index for each public chain from normalized within-repertoire ranks of inferred template counts. Generation probabilities in a later analysis came from a VDJ recombination model fitted to out-of-frame rearrangements, and those results were checked against IGoR. In a later analysis, hypergeometric tests were used to score TCR-TCR, TCR-HLA and TCR-CMV co-occurrence, with a repertoire-size bias correction applied to TCR pairs. A later analysis estimated false discovery rates by permuting HLA or CMV assignments 20 times. In a later analysis, co-occurring TCRs were grouped using DBSCAN, and TCRdist sequence similarity was added for clustering within HLA-allele-positive subsets. Repertoires with fewer than 30,000 or more than 120,000 public chains, plus five repertoires with anomalous nucleotide sharing, were excluded from co-occurrence clustering. The immuneACCESS repertoire file appears here via TCRdb, limited to in-frame rearrangements. These files lack a portion of the clones; in checked studies, under half of the deficit traces to unresolved V genes, and the cause of the others is not known. V, J and clone size derive from that table, while D and trimming were established from the DNA sequence. Recorded for this sample are 200,000 to 300,000 clones; approximately 81% of them occurred a single time. About 7.5% of the sample rests with the top ten.

The sample comprised PBMCs. Recombination linked TRBV30 to TRBJ2-2; matching of 6 bases hints at TRBD1 as the D gene. This clonotype was sampled from a woman aged 55-70 years in good health and CMV-seropositive. The CDR3 sequence is CAWDATGNTGELFF. Read as DNA, the sequence is TGTGCCTGGGACGCGACAGGGAACACCGGGGAGCTGTTTTTT.